The text below deals with one TCR beta chain. As yet, its antigen is unknown. CDR1 and CDR2 (germline): SGHDT, YYEEEE. This CDR3 spans 16 amino acids. V gave up 3 bases and J gave up 6 bases; unmatched junction bases: 11. TCRdb's table, derived via immunoSEQ multiplex PCR, lists solely in-frame clones and lacks some. This sample yields some 2,500,000 clones, of which 85% to 95% are seen a single time; around 0.35% belongs to the top ten. These data originate in a study of shared clonotypes between healthy human individuals. The study's findings and limits: As a rule, naive subsets had a larger estimated richness than memory subsets.

Into CD45RA+ naive and CD45RA-negative memory subsets, the CD4+ cells were split. The TCR sequence derives from a man between 18 and 29 years old in good health. Some clones in this sample may be carry-over from other donors' samples. The chain carries TRBV5-6 and TRBJ2-4; TRBD1 agrees at 8 bases. The sequenced material came from naive CD4+ T cells from PBMCs. The subset: CD45RA+ positively selected. This CDR3 is CASSWWQGAPGNIQYF. In DNA form, the CDR3 reads TGTGCCAGCAGCTGGTGGCAGGGGGCGCCGGGAAACATTCAGTACTTC.